The rows below give T cell receptor beta chains drawn from one sample of a study of T cell repertoires in cytomegalovirus infection. TCRdb reanalysed the reads using MiXCR and keeps one entry per CDR3 protein. The sample yields almost 300,000 distinct CDR3 sequences, around 9.6% seen once. Sequenced input: PBMCs. Every receptor here comes from a human donor in good health (CMV status not recorded). Some clones in this sample may be carry-over from other donors' samples. The CDR3 runs from the conserved cysteine through the conserved F or W. The D gene is left open where the match is weak. Size tells how often a clone was seen (once, few, many) or the class of an expanded clone, and some rows leave it out.

d_gene,v_gene,j_gene,abundance,CDR3aa,CDR3nt
-,TRBV20-1,TRBJ2-5,many,CSAVVPGLSPQETQYF,TGCAGTGCTGTGGTTCCGGGACTCTCGCCCCAGGAGACCCAGTACTTC
-,TRBV7-8,TRBJ2-6,many,CASSLAPRLSGANVLTF,TGTGCCAGCAGCTTGGCCCCTCGATTGTCTGGGGCCAACGTCCTGACTTTC
TRBD1,TRBV7-9,TRBJ2-2,many,CASSSDKTGYTGELFF,TGTGCCAGCAGCTCCGATAAGACAGGGTACACCGGGGAGCTGTTTTTT
TRBD1,TRBV18,TRBJ1-1,few,CASSPQRQGREAFF,TGTGCCAGCTCACCCCAGCGACAGGGGCGTGAAGCTTTCTTT
-,TRBV10-3,TRBJ2-3,many,CAIRDLPNDTQYF,TGTGCCATCAGGGATCTCCCGAATGATACGCAGTATTTT
-,TRBV29-1,TRBJ2-1,few,CSVEMAGFSSYNEQFF,TGCAGCGTTGAAATGGCGGGGTTCAGCTCCTACAATGAGCAGTTCTTC
-,TRBV7-2,TRBJ2-7,many,CASSLGVLEQYF,TGTGCCAGCAGCTTAGGGGTCCTCGAGCAGTACTTC
TRBD2,TRBV7-9,TRBJ2-7,few,CASSGRVTYEQYF,TGTGCCAGCAGCGGGAGGGTAACCTACGAGCAGTACTTC
TRBD1,TRBV3-1,TRBJ1-1,-,CASSQSPWTGGNTEAFF,TGTGCCAGCAGCCAAAGTCCTTGGACAGGAGGAAACACTGAAGCTTTCTTT
-,TRBV5-1,TRBJ2-3,many,CASTLGNTGLWADTQYF,TGCGCCAGCACCCTTGGGAATACAGGGTTGTGGGCTGATACGCAGTATTTT
-,TRBV3-1,TRBJ2-7,few,CASSQEGAGPMGEQYF,TGTGCCAGCAGCCAAGAAGGGGCAGGACCGATGGGGGAGCAGTACTTC
-,TRBV7-2,TRBJ1-2,many,CASSLDPAGSGGYTF,TGTGCCAGCAGCTTAGACCCTGCAGGCTCGGGGGGCTACACCTTC
-,TRBV5-1,TRBJ2-3,-,CASSREGQGNTDTQYF,TGCGCCAGCAGCAGGGAAGGGCAGGGGAACACAGATACGCAGTATTTT
-,TRBV29-1,TRBJ1-1,few,CSVEEVTRANTEAFF,TGCAGCGTTGAAGAGGTGACAAGGGCGAACACTGAAGCTTTCTTT
-,TRBV28,TRBJ1-1,many,CASILNTEAFF,TGTGCCAGCATATTGAACACTGAAGCTTTCTTT
-,TRBV28,TRBJ1-2,many,CASRPGGLGNYGYTF,TGTGCCAGCAGACCCGGGGGGCTAGGCAACTATGGCTACACCTTC
-,TRBV2,TRBJ1-6,few,CASSLKGGRSSYNSPLHF,TGTGCCAGCAGCCTAAAAGGGGGACGGAGCTCCTATAATTCACCCCTCCACTTT
TRBD2,TRBV20-1,TRBJ2-5,many,CSARVVGDLSGGTQYF,TGCAGTGCTAGAGTCGTAGGGGATCTCTCGGGGGGGACCCAGTACTTC
TRBD1,TRBV10-3,TRBJ1-1,many,CAIDNRGKGEAFF,TGTGCCATCGATAACAGGGGAAAAGGTGAAGCTTTCTTT
-,TRBV4-2,TRBJ2-7,many,CASSQDTTYEQYF,TGTGCCAGCAGCCAAGATACCACCTACGAGCAGTACTTC
-,TRBV6-6,TRBJ1-3,many,CASSSDRHSGNTIYF,TGTGCCAGCAGTTCGGACAGACACTCTGGAAACACCATATATTTT
TRBD1,TRBV2,TRBJ1-5,many,CASSEETGRLTAQHF,TGTGCCAGCAGTGAAGAGACAGGGCGACTTACGGCCCAGCATTTT
-,TRBV14,TRBJ1-1,few,CASSRIPDLLVTEAFF,TGTGCCAGCAGCCGGATCCCCGACCTCCTGGTCACTGAAGCTTTCTTT
-,TRBV28,TRBJ1-2,many,CASSIYGDAYGYTF,TGTGCCAGCAGCATATACGGGGACGCCTATGGCTACACCTTC
-,TRBV20-1,TRBJ2-1,many,CSARGYLSYNEQFF,TGCAGTGCTAGAGGCTACCTCTCCTACAATGAGCAGTTCTTC
-,TRBV7-9,TRBJ2-3,many,CASSFMGWGTDTQYF,TGTGCCAGCAGCTTTATGGGTTGGGGCACAGATACGCAGTATTTT
TRBD1,TRBV20-1,TRBJ1-1,many,CSARGSRRGLFTEAFF,TGCAGTGCTAGAGGTTCCAGGAGGGGGCTGTTCACTGAAGCTTTCTTT
-,TRBV5-6,TRBJ2-5,many,CASSLARQGSKTQYF,TGTGCCAGCAGCTTGGCCCGGCAGGGGAGTAAGACCCAGTACTTC
-,TRBV28,TRBJ2-1,many,CASSFQEYEQFF,TGTGCCAGCAGTTTCCAGGAGTATGAGCAGTTCTTC
TRBD2,TRBV6-4,TRBJ2-3,-,CASSDLAGATDTQYF,TGTGCCAGCAGTGACCTAGCGGGGGCCACAGATACGCAGTATTTT
-,TRBV15,TRBJ2-3,many,CATSRAGAGGDTQYF,TGTGCCACCAGCAGAGCGGGGGCCGGGGGAGATACGCAGTATTTT
-,TRBV7-9,TRBJ1-1,-,CASARGGLGTEAFF,TGTGCCAGCGCCCGTGGGGGCTTGGGGACTGAAGCTTTCTTT
-,TRBV15,TRBJ1-3,many,CATSRALLGDTIYF,TGTGCCACCAGCAGAGCCCTTCTTGGGGACACCATATATTTT
TRBD2,TRBV2,TRBJ2-1,many,CATQPGFSGGLDEQFF,TGTGCCACCCAGCCGGGGTTTAGCGGGGGGCTCGATGAGCAGTTCTTC
-,TRBV19,TRBJ1-1,many,CASSIVGVSTEAFF,TGTGCCAGTAGTATAGTTGGGGTTTCCACTGAAGCTTTCTTT
TRBD1,TRBV28,TRBJ1-6,many,CASSLGTGVSPLHF,TGTGCCAGCAGTTTAGGGACAGGGGTATCACCCCTCCACTTT
-,TRBV20-1,TRBJ1-3,many,CSAAGGAGNTIYF,TGCAGTGCGGCAGGAGGGGCTGGAAACACCATATATTTT